Below, one T cell receptor (beta chain) is given with its context. In the PCR, 60 Vbeta and 13 Jbeta primers were used. Measured with immunoSEQ multiplex PCR; TCRdb has only the in-frame clones, and not every one. The sample consists of 110,000 to 150,000 clones, around four fifths of them appearing once. This sample is drawn from a study of cytomegalovirus exposure and HLA in healthy donors. The CDR3 has 13 residues. V was shortened by 4 bases and J by 4 bases, with 9 bases between the two germline ends. The germline V gene encodes CDR1 MGHRA and CDR2 YSYEKL. This sequence originates from an older woman in good health and CMV-seropositive. Sequencing was performed on PBMCs. The rearrangement uses TRBV4-1 and TRBJ2-3, with D tentatively TRBD1 (6 bases). The CDR3 DNA sequence: TGCGCCAGCAGCCCCACAGGGCCAGATACGCAGTATTTT. Translating it yields CASSPTGPDTQYF.